The clone carrying this T cell receptor (beta chain) was counted at least ten times. RNA transcripts provided the source from which TCR beta CDR3 regions were amplified. A first-round RT-PCR of the TCR CDR3 used the HTBI primer set. One entry per CDR3 protein results from TCRdb running MiXCR on the multiplex PCR reads. This table holds 370,000 or so distinct CDR3 sequences, approximately 25% found once. Those patients with uncontrolled infection, other autoimmune disease, pregnancy or lactation were excluded. Around 9.9 ml of fresh peripheral blood supplied the PBMCs. The source of the sample is a study of T cells in Graves' hyperthyroidism and ophthalmopathy. Study in general: Prior to any treatment, at the point of initial diagnosis, peripheral blood was collected.

Germline CDR1 LGHDT, CDR2 YNNKEL (reference sequence). The CDR3 spans 14 residues. The V gene lost 4 bases and the J gene lost 2 bases, with 12 bases spanning the gap. This receptor was taken from a man between 45 and 60 years old with Graves' hyperthyroidism. The chain joins TRBV3-1 to TRBJ2-7; D is unresolved. Sequenced: blood. The CDR3 is CASSLADNAYEQYF. The CDR3 DNA reads TGTGCCAGCAGCCTGGCGGATAACGCCTACGAGCAGTACTTC.